This T cell receptor beta chain is from a study of cytotoxic CD8 clonotypes in ibrutinib-treated CLL. The CDR3 has 15 residues. The V segment lost 4 bases and the J segment 7 bases; nucleotides outside the gene matches: 7. CDR1 is SGHDN and CDR2 is FVKESK in the germline V gene. Here immunoSEQ multiplex PCR was the method, and the copy in TCRdb shows in-frame clones only, minus some. The data show 140,000 to 150,000 clones, roughly 76% seen once. Notes on this clone: Antigen specificity is unknown.

Overall study results and limits: Relative to age-matched healthy donors, clonality at baseline was higher, and it tracked circulating CD8+ T-cell counts.

V and J are TRBV14 and TRBJ2-1; 10 positions match TRBD2. The sequencing used PBMCs, collected after 24 months of ibrutinib treatment. This TCR was recovered from a human donor with chronic lymphocytic leukemia. CDR3 DNA: TGTGCCAGCAGCCGAGCGGGAGGGCCGGGGAATGAGCAGTTCTTC. Protein: CASSRAGGPGNEQFF.